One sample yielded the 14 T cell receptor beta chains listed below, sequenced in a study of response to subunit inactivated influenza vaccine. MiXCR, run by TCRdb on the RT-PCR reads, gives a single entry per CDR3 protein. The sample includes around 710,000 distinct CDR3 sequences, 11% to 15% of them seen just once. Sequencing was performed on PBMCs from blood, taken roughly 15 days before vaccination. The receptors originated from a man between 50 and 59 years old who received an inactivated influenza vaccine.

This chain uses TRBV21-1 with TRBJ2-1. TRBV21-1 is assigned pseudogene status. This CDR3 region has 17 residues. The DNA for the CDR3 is TGTGCCAGCAGCAGCATGCTCTCCACCCAGATCGGGAATGAGCAGTTCTTC. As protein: CASSSMLSTQIGNEQFF.

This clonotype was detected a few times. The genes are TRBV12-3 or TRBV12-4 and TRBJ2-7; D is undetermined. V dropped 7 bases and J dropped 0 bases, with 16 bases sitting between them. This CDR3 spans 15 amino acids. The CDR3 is CASTKTTLNSYEQYF. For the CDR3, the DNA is TGTGCCAGCACCAAAACGACCCTAAACTCCTACGAGCAGTACTTC.

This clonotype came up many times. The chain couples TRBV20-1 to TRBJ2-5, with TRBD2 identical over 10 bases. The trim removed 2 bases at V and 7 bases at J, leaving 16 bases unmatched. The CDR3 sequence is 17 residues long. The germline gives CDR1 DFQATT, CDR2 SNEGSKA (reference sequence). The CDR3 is CSARSLLAGEGLGTQYF. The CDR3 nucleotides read TGCAGTGCTAGATCACTTCTAGCGGGAGAAGGCCTGGGGACCCAGTACTTC.

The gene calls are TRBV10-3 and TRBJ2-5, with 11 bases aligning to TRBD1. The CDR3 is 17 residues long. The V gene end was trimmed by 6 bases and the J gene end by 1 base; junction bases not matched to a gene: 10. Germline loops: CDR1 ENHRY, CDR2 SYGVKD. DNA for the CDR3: TGTGCCATCAGAGCGGGACAGGGGGTTCAGTCCCAAGAGACCCAGTACTTC. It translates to CAIRAGQGVQSQETQYF.

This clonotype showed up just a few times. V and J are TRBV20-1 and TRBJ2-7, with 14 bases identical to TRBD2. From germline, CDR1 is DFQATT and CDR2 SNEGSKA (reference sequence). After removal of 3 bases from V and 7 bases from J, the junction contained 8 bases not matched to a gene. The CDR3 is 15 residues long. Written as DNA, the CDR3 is TGCAGTGCTAGGGATGGGACTAGCGGGAGAAAAGAGCAGTACTTC. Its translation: CSARDGTSGRKEQYF.

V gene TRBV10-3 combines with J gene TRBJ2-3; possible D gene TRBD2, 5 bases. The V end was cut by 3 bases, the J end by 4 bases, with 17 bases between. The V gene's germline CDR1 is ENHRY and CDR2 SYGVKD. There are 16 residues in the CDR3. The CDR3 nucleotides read TGTGCCATCAGTGAACAGAGGGCAACGAGCCCAGATACGCAGTATTTT. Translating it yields CAISEQRATSPDTQYF.

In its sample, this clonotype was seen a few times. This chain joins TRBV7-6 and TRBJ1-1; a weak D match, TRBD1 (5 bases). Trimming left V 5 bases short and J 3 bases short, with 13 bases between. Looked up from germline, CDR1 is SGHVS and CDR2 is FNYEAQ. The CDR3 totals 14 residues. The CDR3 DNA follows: TGTGCCAGCAGCCCCGGGGCAGGATACACTGAAGCTTTCTTT. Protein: CASSPGAGYTEAFF.

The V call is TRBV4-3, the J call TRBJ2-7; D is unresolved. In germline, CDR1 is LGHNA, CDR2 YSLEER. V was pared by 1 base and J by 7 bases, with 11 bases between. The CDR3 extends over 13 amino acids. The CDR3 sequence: CASSQAPASEQYF. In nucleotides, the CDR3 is TGCGCCAGCAGCCAAGCACCTGCGAGTGAGCAGTACTTC.

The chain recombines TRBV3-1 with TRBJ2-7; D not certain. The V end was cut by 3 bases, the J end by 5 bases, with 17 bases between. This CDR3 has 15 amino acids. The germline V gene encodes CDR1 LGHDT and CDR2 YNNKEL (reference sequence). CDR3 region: CASSQPTTSVNEQYF. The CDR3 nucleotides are TGTGCCAGCAGCCAGCCTACGACTTCAGTCAACGAGCAGTACTTC.

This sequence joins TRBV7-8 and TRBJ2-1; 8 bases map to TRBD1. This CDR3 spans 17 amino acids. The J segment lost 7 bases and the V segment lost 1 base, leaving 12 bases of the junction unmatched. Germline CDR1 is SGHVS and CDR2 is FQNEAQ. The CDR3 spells CASSLDRGSRVENEQFF. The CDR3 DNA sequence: TGTGCCAGCAGCTTAGACAGGGGGTCTAGAGTTGAGAATGAGCAGTTCTTC. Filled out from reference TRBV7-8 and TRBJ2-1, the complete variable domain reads GAGVSQSPRYKVAKRGQDVALRCDPISGHVSLFWYQQALGQGPEFLTYFQNEAQLDKSGLPSDRFFAERPEGSVSTLKIQRTQQEDSAVYLCASSLDRGSRVENEQFFGPGTRLTVL.

DNA for the CDR3: TGCAGTGCTACACCCTCTGGGGTAGCGGGAGGGCCTGGGCAGTTCTTC. Translated, it gives CSATPSGVAGGPGQFF. The genes are TRBV20-1 and TRBJ2-1; 11 bases are shared with TRBD2. V lost 4 bases and J lost 12; bases outside the gene matches: 17. The CDR3 contains 16 residues. CDR1 is DFQATT and CDR2 is SNEGSKA in the germline V gene (reference sequence).

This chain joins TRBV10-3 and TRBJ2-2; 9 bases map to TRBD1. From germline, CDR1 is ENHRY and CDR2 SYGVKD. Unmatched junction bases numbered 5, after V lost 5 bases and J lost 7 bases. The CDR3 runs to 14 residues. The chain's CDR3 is CAISPGQGVGELFF. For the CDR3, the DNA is TGTGCCATCAGTCCGGGACAGGGAGTCGGGGAGCTGTTTTTT.

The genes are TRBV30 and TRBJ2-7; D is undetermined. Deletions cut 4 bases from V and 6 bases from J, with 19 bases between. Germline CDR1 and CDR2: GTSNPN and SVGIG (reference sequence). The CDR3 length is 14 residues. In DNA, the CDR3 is TGTGCCTGGACCGCCTTCCTTGGTTCCAGCGAGCAGTACTTC. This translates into CAWTAFLGSSEQYF.

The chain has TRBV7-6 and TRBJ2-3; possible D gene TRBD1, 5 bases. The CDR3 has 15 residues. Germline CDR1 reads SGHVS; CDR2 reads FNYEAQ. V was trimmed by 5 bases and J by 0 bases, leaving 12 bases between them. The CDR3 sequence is CASSRWGQSTDTQYF. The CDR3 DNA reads TGTGCCAGCAGCCGGTGGGGCCAGAGCACAGATACGCAGTATTTT.